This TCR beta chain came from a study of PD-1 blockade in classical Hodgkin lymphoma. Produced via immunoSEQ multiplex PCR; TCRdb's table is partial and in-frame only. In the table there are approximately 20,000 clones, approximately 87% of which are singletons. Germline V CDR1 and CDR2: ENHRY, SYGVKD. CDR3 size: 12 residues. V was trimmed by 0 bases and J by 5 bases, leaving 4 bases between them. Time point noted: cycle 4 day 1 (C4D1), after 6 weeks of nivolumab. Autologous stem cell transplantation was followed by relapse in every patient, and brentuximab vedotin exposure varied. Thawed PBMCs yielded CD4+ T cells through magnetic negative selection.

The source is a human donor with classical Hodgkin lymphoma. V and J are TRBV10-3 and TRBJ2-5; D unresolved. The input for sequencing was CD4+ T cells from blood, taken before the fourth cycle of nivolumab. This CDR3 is CAISESVETQYF. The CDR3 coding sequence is TGTGCCATCAGTGAGTCGGTGGAGACCCAGTACTTC.